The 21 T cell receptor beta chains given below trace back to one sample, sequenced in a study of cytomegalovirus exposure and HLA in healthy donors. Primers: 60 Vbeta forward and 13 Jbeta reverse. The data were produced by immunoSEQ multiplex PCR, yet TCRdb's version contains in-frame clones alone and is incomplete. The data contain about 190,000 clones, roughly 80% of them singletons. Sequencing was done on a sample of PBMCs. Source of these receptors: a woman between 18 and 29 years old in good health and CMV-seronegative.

This CDR3 reads CAWSGGQVGANYGYTF. CDR3 bases: TGTGCCTGGAGTGGCGGACAGGTGGGAGCTAACTATGGCTACACCTTC. The V call is TRBV30, the J call TRBJ1-2; 7 positions match TRBD1. V gave up 1 base and J gave up 0 bases; unmatched junction bases: 8. From germline, CDR1 is GTSNPN and CDR2 SVGIG (reference sequence). There are 16 residues in the CDR3.

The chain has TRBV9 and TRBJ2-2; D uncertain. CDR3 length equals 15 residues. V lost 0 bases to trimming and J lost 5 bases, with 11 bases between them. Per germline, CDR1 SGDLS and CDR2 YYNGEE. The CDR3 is CASSVGDTGTGELFF. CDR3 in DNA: TGTGCCAGCAGCGTAGGTGACACCGGAACCGGGGAGCTGTTTTTT.

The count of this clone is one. CDR3: CASSLVTGYEQYF. CDR3 DNA sequence: TGTGCCAGCAGCTTGGTCACAGGTTACGAGCAGTACTTC. The chain is built from TRBV5-6 and TRBJ2-7; TRBD1 is a possible D gene (5 bases). There are 13 residues in the CDR3. V lost 0 bases to trimming and J lost 4 bases, with 8 bases between them. Per germline, CDR1 SGHDT and CDR2 YYEEEE.

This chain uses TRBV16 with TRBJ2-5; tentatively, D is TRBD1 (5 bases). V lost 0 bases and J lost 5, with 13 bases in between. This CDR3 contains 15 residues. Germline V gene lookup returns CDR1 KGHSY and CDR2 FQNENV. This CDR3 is CASSQSSGISETQYF. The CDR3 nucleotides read TGTGCCAGCAGCCAATCATCAGGGATTTCGGAGACCCAGTACTTC. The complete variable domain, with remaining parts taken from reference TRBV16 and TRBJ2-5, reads GEEVAQTPKHLVRGEGQKAKLYCAPIKGHSYVFWYQQVLKNEFKFLISFQNENVFDETGMPKERFSAKCLPNSPCSLEIQATKLEDSAVYFCASSQSSGISETQYFGPGTRLLVL.

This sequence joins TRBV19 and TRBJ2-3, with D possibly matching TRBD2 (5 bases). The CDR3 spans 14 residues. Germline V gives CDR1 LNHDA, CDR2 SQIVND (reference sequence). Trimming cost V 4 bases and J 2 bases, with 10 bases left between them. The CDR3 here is CASSSTGVTDTQYF. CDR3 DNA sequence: TGTGCCAGTAGTAGTACCGGGGTCACAGATACGCAGTATTTT.

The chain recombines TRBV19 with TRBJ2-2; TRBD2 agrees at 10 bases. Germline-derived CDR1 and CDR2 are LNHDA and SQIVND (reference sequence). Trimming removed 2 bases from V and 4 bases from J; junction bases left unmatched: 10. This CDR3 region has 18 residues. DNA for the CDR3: TGTGCCAGTAGTATAATACGGAGCGGGGGGGCCGGCACCGGGGAGCTGTTTTTT. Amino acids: CASSIIRSGGAGTGELFF. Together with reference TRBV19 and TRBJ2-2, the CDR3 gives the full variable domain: DGGITQSPKYLFRKEGQNVTLSCEQNLNHDAMYWYRQDPGQGLRLIYYSQIVNDFQKGDIAEGYSVSREKKESFPLTVTSAQKNPTAFYLCASSIIRSGGAGTGELFFGEGSRLTVL.

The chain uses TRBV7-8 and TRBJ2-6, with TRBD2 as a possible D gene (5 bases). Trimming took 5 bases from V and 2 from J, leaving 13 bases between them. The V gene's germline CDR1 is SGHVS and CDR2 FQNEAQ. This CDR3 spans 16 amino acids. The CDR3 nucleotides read TGTGCCAGCAGCGCCACCCTCGGGGCTGGGGCCAACGTCCTGACTTTC. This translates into CASSATLGAGANVLTF.

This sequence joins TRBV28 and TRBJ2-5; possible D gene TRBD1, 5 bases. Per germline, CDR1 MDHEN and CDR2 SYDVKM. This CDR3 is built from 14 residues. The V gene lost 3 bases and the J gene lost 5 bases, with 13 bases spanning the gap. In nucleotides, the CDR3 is TGTGCCAGCAGTTTCTTATCTAGGGGCGAGACCCAGTACTTC. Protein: CASSFLSRGETQYF.

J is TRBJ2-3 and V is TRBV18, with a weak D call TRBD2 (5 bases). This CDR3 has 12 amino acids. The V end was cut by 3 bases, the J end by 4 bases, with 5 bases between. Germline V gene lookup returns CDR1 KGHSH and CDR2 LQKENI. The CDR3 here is CASSPEADTQYF. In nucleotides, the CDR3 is TGTGCCAGCTCACCGGAGGCAGATACGCAGTATTTT.

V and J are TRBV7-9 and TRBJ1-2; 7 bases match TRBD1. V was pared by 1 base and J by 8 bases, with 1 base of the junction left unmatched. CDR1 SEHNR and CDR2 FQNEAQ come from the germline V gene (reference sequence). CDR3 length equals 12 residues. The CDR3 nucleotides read TGTGCCAGCAGCTTAGGACAGGGCGGCTACACCTTC. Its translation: CASSLGQGGYTF. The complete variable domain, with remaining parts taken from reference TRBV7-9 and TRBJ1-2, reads DTGVSQNPRHKITKRGQNVTFRCDPISEHNRLYWYRQTLGQGPEFLTYFQNEAQLEKSRLLSDRFSAERPKGSFSTLEIQRTEQGDSAMYLCASSLGQGGYTFGSGTRLTVV.

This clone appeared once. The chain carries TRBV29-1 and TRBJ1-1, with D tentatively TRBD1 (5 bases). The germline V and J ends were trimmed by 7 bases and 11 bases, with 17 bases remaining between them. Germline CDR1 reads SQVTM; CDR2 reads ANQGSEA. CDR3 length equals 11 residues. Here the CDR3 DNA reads TGCAGCGCCCTGACAGATGGGGATGCTTTCTTT. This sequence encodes CSALTDGDAFF.

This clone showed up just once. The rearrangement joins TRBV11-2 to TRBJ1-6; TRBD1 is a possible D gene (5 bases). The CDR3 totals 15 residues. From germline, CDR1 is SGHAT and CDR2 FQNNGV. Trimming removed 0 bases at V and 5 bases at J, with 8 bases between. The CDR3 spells CASSLEAGNNSPLHF. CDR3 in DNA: TGTGCCAGCAGCTTAGAGGCAGGGAATAATTCACCCCTCCACTTT.

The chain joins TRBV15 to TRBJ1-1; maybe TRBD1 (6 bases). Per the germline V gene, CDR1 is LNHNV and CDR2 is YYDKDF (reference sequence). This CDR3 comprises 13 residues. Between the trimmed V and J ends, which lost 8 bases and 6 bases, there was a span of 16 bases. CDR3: CATRLAGGPEAFF. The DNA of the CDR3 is TGTGCCACCCGCCTTGCTGGGGGCCCTGAAGCTTTCTTT.

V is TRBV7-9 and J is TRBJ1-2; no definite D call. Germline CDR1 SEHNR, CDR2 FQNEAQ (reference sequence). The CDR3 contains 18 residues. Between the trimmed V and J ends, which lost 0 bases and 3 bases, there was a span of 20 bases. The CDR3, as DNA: TGTGCCAGCAGCTTAGCAAGTCTACAGTCCGGGATAGACTATGGCTACACCTTC. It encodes CASSLASLQSGIDYGYTF.

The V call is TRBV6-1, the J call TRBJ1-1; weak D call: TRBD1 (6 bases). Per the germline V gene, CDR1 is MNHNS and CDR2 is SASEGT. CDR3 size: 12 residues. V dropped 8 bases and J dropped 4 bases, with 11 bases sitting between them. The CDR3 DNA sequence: TGTGCCAGCGGTACAGGGTTCACTGAAGCTTTCTTT. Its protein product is CASGTGFTEAFF.

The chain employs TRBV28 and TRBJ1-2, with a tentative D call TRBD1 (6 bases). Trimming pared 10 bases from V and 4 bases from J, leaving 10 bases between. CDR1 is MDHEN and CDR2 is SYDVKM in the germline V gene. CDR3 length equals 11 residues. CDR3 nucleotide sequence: TGTGCCATCCAGGGGTTCTATGGCTACACCTTC. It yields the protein CAIQGFYGYTF.

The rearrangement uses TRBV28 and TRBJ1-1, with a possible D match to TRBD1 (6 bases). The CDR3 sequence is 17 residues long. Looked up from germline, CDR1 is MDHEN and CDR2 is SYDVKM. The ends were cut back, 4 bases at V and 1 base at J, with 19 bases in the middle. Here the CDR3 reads CASSSLGGGLKNTEAFF. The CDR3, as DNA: TGTGCCAGCAGTTCCCTGGGAGGGGGGTTGAAGAACACTGAAGCTTTCTTT. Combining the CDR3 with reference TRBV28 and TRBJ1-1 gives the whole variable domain DVKVTQSSRYLVKRTGEKVFLECVQDMDHENMFWYRQDPGLGLRLIYFSYDVKMKEKGDIPEGYSVSREKKERFSLILESASTNQTSMYLCASSSLGGGLKNTEAFFGQGTRLTVV.

The CDR3 protein is CASNSGRAGSNQPQHF. The DNA of the CDR3 is TGTGCCAGTAACTCCGGACGGGCGGGTTCCAATCAGCCCCAGCATTTT. This rearrangement joins TRBV19 to TRBJ1-5; D unclear. V was trimmed by 7 bases and J by 3 bases, leaving 19 bases between them. The length of the CDR3 is 16 residues. CDR1 is LNHDA and CDR2 is SQIVND in the germline V gene (reference sequence).

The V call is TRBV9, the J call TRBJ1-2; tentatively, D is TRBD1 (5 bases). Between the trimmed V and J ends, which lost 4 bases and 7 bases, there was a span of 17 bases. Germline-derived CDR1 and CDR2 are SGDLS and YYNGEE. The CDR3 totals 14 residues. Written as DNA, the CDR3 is TGTGCCAGCAGCTCGCCGGGGGAACACAGTGGCTACACCTTC. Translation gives CASSSPGEHSGYTF. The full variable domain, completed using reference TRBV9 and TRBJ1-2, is DSGVTQTPKHLITATGQRVTLRCSPRSGDLSVYWYQQSLDQGLQFLIQYYNGEERAKGNILERFSAQQFPDLHSELNLSSLELGDSALYFCASSSPGEHSGYTFGSGTRLTVV.

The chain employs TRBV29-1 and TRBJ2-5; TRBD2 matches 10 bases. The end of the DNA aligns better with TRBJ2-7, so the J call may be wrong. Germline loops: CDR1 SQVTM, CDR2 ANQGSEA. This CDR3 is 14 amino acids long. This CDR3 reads CSVSTSGAAYEQYF. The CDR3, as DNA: TGCAGCGTCTCCACTAGCGGGGCCGCCTACGAGCAGTACTTC.

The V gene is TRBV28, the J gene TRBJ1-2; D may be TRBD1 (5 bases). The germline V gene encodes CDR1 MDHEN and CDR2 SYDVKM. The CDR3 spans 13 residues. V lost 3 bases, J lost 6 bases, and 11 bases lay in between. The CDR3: CASSFRQGDGYTF. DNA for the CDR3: TGTGCCAGCAGTTTTAGGCAGGGTGATGGCTACACCTTC.